The rows below give T cell receptor beta chains drawn from one sample of a study of post-analysis software for immune sequencing data. TCRdb re-called the PCR reads through MiXCR, storing one row per CDR3 protein. The sample comprises hundreds of thousands of distinct CDR3 sequences, roughly half of which are singletons, and roughly 4.4% rests with the top ten. Specimen: blood. The source of these receptors is a girl between 10 and 17 years old with multiple sclerosis. The CDR3 runs from the conserved cysteine through the conserved F or W. The order of the fields is D gene, V gene, clone size, J gene, CDR3 protein, CDR3 DNA. The D gene is left open where the match is weak. Rows may omit the clone size; those that give it use once, few, many or a size class.

.	TRBV20-1	.	TRBJ2-1	CSARDSGTSYNEQFF	TGCAGTGCCCGTGACAGCGGAACCTCCTACAATGAGCAGTTCTTC
TRBD1	TRBV11-1	few	TRBJ2-3	CASSGGQAHGDTQYF	TGTGCCAGCAGCGGGGGACAGGCCCATGGAGATACGCAGTATTTT
.	TRBV28	.	TRBJ2-5	CASSFSDTSETQYF	TGTGCCAGCAGTTTTTCCGACACCTCGGAGACCCAGTACTTC
.	TRBV5-1	.	TRBJ1-1	CASSLEGVSAGEAFF	TGCGCCAGCAGCTTGGAAGGGGTTTCAGCGGGGGAAGCTTTCTTT
.	TRBV20-1	.	TRBJ2-1	CSARRPGNNEQFF	TGCAGTGCTAGAAGGCCAGGGAACAATGAGCAGTTCTTC
.	TRBV20-1	few	TRBJ2-5	CSARPTEETQYF	TGCAGTGCTCGCCCTACAGAGGAGACCCAGTACTTC
.	TRBV20-1	.	TRBJ2-3	CSATGTDKMDTQYF	TGCAGTGCAACCGGGACCGATAAAATGGATACGCAGTATTTT
TRBD2	TRBV28	.	TRBJ2-3	CANSSTGLGATDTQYF	TGTGCCAACAGTTCCACGGGACTAGGGGCCACAGATACGCAGTATTTT
.	TRBV20-1	.	TRBJ2-7	CSAVSTDEQYF	TGCAGTGCCGTCTCGACAGACGAGCAGTACTTC
TRBD1	TRBV7-9	few	TRBJ2-7	CASSLRGQGNYEQYF	TGTGCCAGCAGCTTACGGGGACAGGGCAACTACGAGCAGTACTTC
TRBD2	TRBV3-1	few	TRBJ2-4	CASSLTVQTSVKDEQYF	TGTGCCAGCAGCCTCACAGTTCAGACTAGCGTGAAGGATGAGCAGTACTTC
TRBD2	TRBV28	.	TRBJ2-3	CATYLGLAGGPLSDTQYF	TGTGCCACCTACCTAGGACTAGCGGGAGGGCCTCTATCAGATACGCAGTATTTT
.	TRBV28	.	TRBJ1-1	CASKPFPGTGNTEAFF	TGTGCCAGCAAACCTTTCCCCGGGACCGGGAACACTGAAGCTTTCTTT
.	TRBV28	few	TRBJ2-5	CASRPLAKETQYF	TGTGCCAGCAGGCCCCTAGCGAAGGAGACCCAGTACTTC
.	TRBV5-1	.	TRBJ2-5	CASSLESYDLSSGERETQYF	TGCGCCAGCAGCTTGGAATCATACGACCTTTCGTCAGGGGAGCGAGAGACCCAGTACTTC
.	TRBV29-1	many	TRBJ2-5	CSVVPDGPRHGGTQYF	TGCAGCGTTGTACCGGACGGACCAAGACACGGGGGGACCCAGTACTTC
.	TRBV6-5	.	TRBJ1-5	CASSQTGTPGGQPQHF	TGTGCCAGCAGCCAAACCGGGACACCCGGAGGACAGCCCCAGCATTTT
.	TRBV3-1	.	TRBJ2-1	CASSQVPQKASYNEQFF	TGTGCCAGCAGCCAAGTCCCCCAAAAAGCCTCCTACAATGAGCAGTTCTTC
.	TRBV29-1	few	TRBJ2-6	CSVGRLSGANVLTF	TGCAGCGTTGGTAGACTCTCTGGGGCCAACGTCCTGACTTTC
TRBD2	TRBV7-9	.	TRBJ2-5	CASSLRLAGSQETQYF	TGTGCCAGCAGCCTCAGACTAGCGGGCAGCCAAGAGACCCAGTACTTC
.	TRBV20-1	few	TRBJ1-2	CSARAVGGFRGGYTF	TGCAGTGCTAGAGCCGTTGGGGGATTCCGGGGTGGCTACACCTTC